The rows below give T cell receptor beta chains drawn from one sample of a study of CD8+CD57+ T cells in acquired aplastic anemia. TCRdb re-derived calls from the reads in MiXCR, one entry per CDR3 protein. The sample holds 160,000 or so distinct CDR3 sequences; 48% are singletons and the top ten take more than 30%. The material sequenced was sorted CD4+, CD8+, or CD8+CD57+ T cells (not recorded which) from PBMCs. The receptor set was obtained from a human donor with aplastic anemia. The CDR3 runs from the conserved cysteine through the conserved F or W. D genes are given only for firm matches. Expanded clones are given a class, and other clones once, few, many or no size at all.

cdr3_aa: CSAKPGTSGRSAQYF; cdr3_nt: TGCAGTGCTAAACCCGGGACTAGCGGGAGGTCTGCGCAGTACTTC; d_call: TRBD2; cdr3_length: 15; v_call: TRBV20-1; clone_size: many; j_call: TRBJ2-7
cdr3_aa: CSARTNREWNTGELFF; cdr3_nt: TGCAGTGCTAGGACTAACAGGGAGTGGAACACCGGGGAGCTGTTTTTT; d_call: NA; cdr3_length: 16; v_call: TRBV20-1; clone_size: NA; j_call: TRBJ2-2
cdr3_aa: CASSVETGEQYF; cdr3_nt: TGTGCCAGCAGTGTAGAGACGGGCGAGCAGTACTTC; d_call: NA; cdr3_length: 12; v_call: TRBV2; clone_size: NA; j_call: TRBJ2-7
cdr3_aa: CSYSTGSHEQYF; cdr3_nt: TGCAGTTACTCGACAGGGTCCCACGAGCAGTACTTC; d_call: TRBD1; cdr3_length: 12; v_call: TRBV20-1; clone_size: NA; j_call: TRBJ2-7
cdr3_aa: CASSLDRQDTDTQYF; cdr3_nt: TGTGCCAGCAGCTTAGATCGACAGGACACAGATACGCAGTATTTT; d_call: NA; cdr3_length: 15; v_call: TRBV11-2; clone_size: NA; j_call: TRBJ2-3
cdr3_aa: CASSPGRIYGYTF; cdr3_nt: TGTGCCAGCAGCCCGGGACGGATCTATGGCTACACCTTC; d_call: NA; cdr3_length: 13; v_call: TRBV6-1; clone_size: NA; j_call: TRBJ1-2
cdr3_aa: CATCLSLPNEKLFF; cdr3_nt: TGTGCCACCTGCCTATCACTACCTAATGAAAAACTGTTTTTT; d_call: NA; cdr3_length: 14; v_call: TRBV24-1; clone_size: NA; j_call: TRBJ1-4
cdr3_aa: CASSLRHENTEAFF; cdr3_nt: TGTGCCAGCAGTTTAAGGCACGAGAACACTGAAGCTTTCTTT; d_call: NA; cdr3_length: 14; v_call: TRBV2; clone_size: NA; j_call: TRBJ1-1
cdr3_aa: CASSSNNEQFF; cdr3_nt: TGTGCCAGTAGCTCCAACAATGAGCAGTTCTTC; d_call: NA; cdr3_length: 11; v_call: TRBV19; clone_size: many; j_call: TRBJ2-1
cdr3_aa: CAIGTADGYTF; cdr3_nt: TGTGCCATCGGGACAGCCGATGGCTACACCTTC; d_call: TRBD1; cdr3_length: 11; v_call: TRBV6-1; clone_size: NA; j_call: TRBJ1-2
cdr3_aa: CAISVIALTGYSYEQYF; cdr3_nt: TGTGCCATCAGTGTTATAGCCCTTACAGGTTACTCCTACGAGCAGTACTTC; d_call: NA; cdr3_length: 17; v_call: TRBV10-3; clone_size: once; j_call: TRBJ2-7
cdr3_aa: CASSQVDRGADTQYF; cdr3_nt: TGCGCCAGCAGCCAAGTCGACAGGGGCGCAGATACGCAGTATTTT; d_call: TRBD1; cdr3_length: 15; v_call: TRBV4-1; clone_size: many; j_call: TRBJ2-3
cdr3_aa: CATESGGVLGEQFF; cdr3_nt: TGTGCCACCGAATCCGGGGGGGTACTGGGTGAGCAGTTCTTC; d_call: TRBD2; cdr3_length: 14; v_call: TRBV24-1; clone_size: many; j_call: TRBJ2-1
cdr3_aa: CSAKAAINSPLHF; cdr3_nt: TGCAGTGCCAAGGCCGCTATTAATTCACCCCTCCACTTT; d_call: NA; cdr3_length: 13; v_call: TRBV20-1; clone_size: NA; j_call: TRBJ1-6
cdr3_aa: CATSTERAGGYNEQFF; cdr3_nt: TGTGCCACCAGCACAGAACGGGCTGGGGGGTACAATGAGCAGTTCTTC; d_call: NA; cdr3_length: 16; v_call: TRBV15; clone_size: once; j_call: TRBJ2-1
cdr3_aa: CASSYTGLPTDTQYF; cdr3_nt: TGTGCCAGCAGTTATACGGGACTACCCACAGATACGCAGTATTTT; d_call: TRBD2; cdr3_length: 15; v_call: TRBV6-5; clone_size: few; j_call: TRBJ2-3
cdr3_aa: CASSLSPSANYGYTF; cdr3_nt: TGTGCCAGCAGCTTAAGCCCTTCAGCTAACTATGGCTACACCTTC; d_call: NA; cdr3_length: 15; v_call: TRBV7-9; clone_size: NA; j_call: TRBJ1-2
cdr3_aa: CATSDFHEGIYEQYF; cdr3_nt: TGTGCCACCAGTGATTTTCACGAAGGAATCTACGAGCAGTACTTC; d_call: NA; cdr3_length: 15; v_call: TRBV2; clone_size: NA; j_call: TRBJ2-7
cdr3_aa: CAISGDGEQYF; cdr3_nt: TGTGCCATCTCCGGGGACGGCGAGCAGTACTTC; d_call: NA; cdr3_length: 11; v_call: TRBV12-3/TRBV12-4; clone_size: NA; j_call: TRBJ2-7
cdr3_aa: CASSHRSLYEQYF; cdr3_nt: TGTGCCAGCAGCCATAGGTCCCTCTACGAGCAGTACTTC; d_call: NA; cdr3_length: 13; v_call: TRBV11-1; clone_size: many; j_call: TRBJ2-7
cdr3_aa: CASARGGEQYF; cdr3_nt: TGTGCCAGCGCCCGCGGGGGCGAGCAGTACTTC; d_call: TRBD2; cdr3_length: 11; v_call: TRBV6-1; clone_size: many; j_call: TRBJ2-7
cdr3_aa: CASSSGQGRTGELFF; cdr3_nt: TGTGCCAGCAGTTCAGGACAGGGGAGGACCGGGGAGCTGTTTTTT; d_call: TRBD1; cdr3_length: 15; v_call: TRBV2; clone_size: NA; j_call: TRBJ2-2